This T cell receptor (beta chain) appears in the sequencing data of a study of T cell responses to AZD1222 COVID-19 vaccine. Study-level points and caveats: In all cases, repertoires were sampled only after the peak T cell response.

This CDR3 region has 11 residues. V was cut by 11 bases and J by 2 bases, with 10 bases left in between. The germline V gene has CDR1 MNHEY and CDR2 SVGAGI. Notes on this clone: Its antigen is not known.

Sequencing was performed with immunoSEQ multiplex PCR; in TCRdb, only in-frame clones are kept and a portion is missing. The table lists about 120,000 clones, around nine tenths of them singletons. This TCR came from an adult who received the MenACWY meningococcal vaccine as a control. V usage is TRBV6-5 and J usage is TRBJ2-7; D ambiguous. Sample: peripheral blood, taken 28 days after the second dose of the MenACWY control vaccine. CDR3 sequence: CAVRVAYEQYF. The CDR3 DNA follows: TGTGCCGTTCGAGTAGCCTACGAGCAGTACTTC.